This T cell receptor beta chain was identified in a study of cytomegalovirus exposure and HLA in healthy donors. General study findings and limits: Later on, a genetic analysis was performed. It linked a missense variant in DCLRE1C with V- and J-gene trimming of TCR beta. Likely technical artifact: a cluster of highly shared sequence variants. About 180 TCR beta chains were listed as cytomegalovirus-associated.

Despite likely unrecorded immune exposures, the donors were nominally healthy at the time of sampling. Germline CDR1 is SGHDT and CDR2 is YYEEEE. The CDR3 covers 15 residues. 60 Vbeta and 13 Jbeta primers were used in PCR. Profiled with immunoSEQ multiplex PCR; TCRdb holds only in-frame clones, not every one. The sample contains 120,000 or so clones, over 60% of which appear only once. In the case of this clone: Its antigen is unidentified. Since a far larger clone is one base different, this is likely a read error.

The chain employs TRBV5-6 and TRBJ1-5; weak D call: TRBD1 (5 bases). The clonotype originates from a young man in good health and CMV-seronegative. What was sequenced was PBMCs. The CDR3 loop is CAGSFSWGGNQPQHF. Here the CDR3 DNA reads TGTGCCGGCAGCTTCTCGTGGGGGGGCAATCAGCCCCAGCATTTT.